These 26 T cell receptor beta chains were all obtained from the same sample, sequenced in a study of human T cells and chemical hapten exposure. The time point here: pre-sensitization, week 0. Treatment noted: therapeutic diphenylcyclopropenone sensitization with weekly scalp DPC. In TCRdb, the RACE reads were re-called with MiXCR into one record per CDR3 protein. The sample includes fewer than 300,000 distinct CDR3 sequences, 7.7% seen only once; the top ten take roughly 1.2%. The sequencing here drew on whole blood, taken in connection with sensitization to the hapten diphenylcyclopropenone (DPC). The source of these receptors is a man aged 18 to 29 with alopecia areata. Some clones in this sample may be carry-over from other donors' samples.

There are many counts of this clonotype. The rearrangement uses TRBV9 and TRBJ2-5; D unclear. The CDR3 sequence is 14 residues long. V lost 4 bases to trimming and J lost 2 bases, with 12 bases between them. From germline, CDR1 is SGDLS and CDR2 YYNGEE. For the CDR3, the DNA is TGTGCCAGCAGCCCTTGGGGATCTCAAGAGACCCAGTACTTC. Amino acids: CASSPWGSQETQYF. The whole variable domain, remainder taken from reference TRBV9 and TRBJ2-5, is DSGVTQTPKHLITATGQRVTLRCSPRSGDLSVYWYQQSLDQGLQFLIQYYNGEERAKGNILERFSAQQFPDLHSELNLSSLELGDSALYFCASSPWGSQETQYFGPGTRLLVL.

This clonotype was detected a few times. The chain combines TRBV12-3 or TRBV12-4 with TRBJ1-1; 9 nucleotides align to TRBD1. This CDR3 is built from 14 residues. V lost 1 base to trimming and J lost 4 bases; unmatched junction nucleotides: 1. The CDR3 DNA is TGTGCCAGCAGTTTAGGGGACAGGGTCACTGAAGCTTTCTTT. This translates into CASSLGDRVTEAFF.

This clonotype has a count of ten or more. The chain recombines TRBV29-1 with TRBJ2-1, with TRBD2 as a possible D gene (5 bases). CDR1 and CDR2 from the germline V gene are SQVTM and ANQGSEA. Between the trimmed V and J ends, which lost 7 bases and 6 bases, there was a span of 13 bases. The CDR3 contains 12 residues. This CDR3 reads CSAWSGSNEQFF. The CDR3 DNA sequence: TGCAGCGCCTGGTCGGGGTCCAATGAGCAGTTCTTC.

This clonotype came up a few times. V is TRBV18 and J is TRBJ1-5; D gene unclear. Trimming left V 2 bases short and J 0 bases short, with 11 bases between. Germline V gene data show CDR1 as KGHSH and CDR2 as LQKENI. This CDR3 comprises 16 residues. The CDR3 reads CASSPSAAYSNQPQHF. The CDR3 region has the DNA TGTGCCAGCTCACCATCGGCGGCTTATAGCAATCAGCCCCAGCATTTT. Supplemented by reference TRBV18 and TRBJ1-5, the full variable domain reads NAGVMQNPRHLVRRRGQEARLRCSPMKGHSHVYWYRQLPEEGLKFMVYLQKENIIDESGMPKERFSAEFPKEGPSILRIQQVVRGDSAAYFCASSPSAAYSNQPQHFGDGTRLSIL.

This clonotype has more than one count but fewer than ten. V usage is TRBV6-6 and J usage is TRBJ1-1, with unresolved D. The germline V and J ends were trimmed by 6 bases and 4 bases, with 9 bases remaining between them. The CDR3 contains 12 residues. The V gene's germline CDR1 is MNHNY and CDR2 SVGAGI (reference sequence). The CDR3 bases are TGTGCCAGCAGCTTCGTGCTCACTGAAGCTTTCTTT. This encodes CASSFVLTEAFF.

Only a few counts were recorded for this clonotype. The rearrangement links TRBV29-1 to TRBJ1-1, with D perhaps matching TRBD1 (5 bases). Trimming left V 4 bases short and J 10 bases short, with 22 bases between. This CDR3 is built from 14 residues. Germline CDR1 is SQVTM and CDR2 is ANQGSEA. The CDR3 reads CSVAAGLDRYGAFF. Here the CDR3 DNA reads TGCAGCGTTGCCGCAGGGTTAGATCGATACGGAGCTTTCTTT.

This clonotype has more than one count but fewer than ten. V and J are TRBV5-1 and TRBJ2-2; D gene uncertain. The CDR3 spans 16 residues. The V gene's germline CDR1 is SGHRS and CDR2 YFSETQ. Trimming cost V 3 bases and J 2 bases, with 14 bases left between them. The CDR3 loop is CASSSQTETNTGELFF. The CDR3 DNA reads TGCGCCAGCAGCTCGCAAACGGAGACTAACACCGGGGAGCTGTTTTTT.

This clonotype occurred many times. This chain connects TRBV5-6 to TRBJ2-7; 10 bases line up with TRBD2. This CDR3 has 15 residues. With V trimmed by 3 bases and J by 6 bases, 9 bases remained unmatched. Looked up from germline, CDR1 is SGHDT and CDR2 is YYEEEE. CDR3 nucleotides: TGTGCCAGCAGCTCCTACAGCGGGGGGGCAGGCGAGCAGTACGTC. It yields the protein CASSSYSGGAGEQYV.

This chain connects TRBV6-2 or TRBV6-3 to TRBJ1-6; maybe TRBD1 (6 bases). Germline CDR1 reads MNHEY; CDR2 reads SVGEGT. The CDR3 spans 18 residues. Trimming cost V 5 bases and J 0 bases, with 17 bases left between them. The CDR3 DNA sequence: TGTGCCAGCAGTGCTACAGGGTTCCGGAGCTCCTATAATTCACCCCTCCACTTT. Its protein product is CASSATGFRSSYNSPLHF.

The sample holds a few counts of this clonotype. V gene TRBV5-1 combines with J gene TRBJ2-3, with D tentatively TRBD1 (5 bases). The CDR3 covers 16 residues. From germline, CDR1 is SGHRS and CDR2 YFSETQ. V dropped 4 bases and J dropped 0 bases, with 15 bases sitting between them. CDR3 DNA: TGCGCCAGCAGCGGATGGGGCCCCCATAGCACAGATACGCAGTATTTT. Translation gives CASSGWGPHSTDTQYF.

The chain links TRBV7-6 to TRBJ1-2; 9 nucleotides line up with TRBD1. The V gene's germline CDR1 is SGHVS and CDR2 FNYEAQ. CDR3 size: 18 residues. Trimming removed 1 base from V and 0 bases from J; junction bases left unmatched: 9. CDR3 sequence (DNA): TGTGCCAGCAGCTTAGTGCCGGACAGGGGCCTAGCTAACTATGGCTACACCTTC. This codes for CASSLVPDRGLANYGYTF.

This clonotype was counted between two and nine times. J is TRBJ2-7 and V is TRBV12-3 or TRBV12-4; D not certain. V lost 2 bases and J lost 7, with 15 bases in between. This CDR3 contains 14 residues. CDR3 nucleotide sequence: TGTGCCAGCAGTTTATCCCCGCCTCCGCGGGAGCAGTACTTC. This codes for CASSLSPPPREQYF.

This clonotype was found a few times. The chain recombines TRBV28 with TRBJ2-7; D possibly matches TRBD1 or TRBD2 (5 bases each). Trimming left V 6 bases short and J 0 bases short, with 9 bases between. The germline CDR1 and CDR2 sequences are MDHEN and SYDVKM. The CDR3 covers 13 residues. The CDR3 coding sequence is TGTGCCAGCAGAGGGACGTTCTCCTACGAGCAGTACTTC. The encoded protein is CASRGTFSYEQYF.

This clonotype has at least ten counts. J is TRBJ1-5 and V is TRBV4-3; tentative D call: TRBD1 (6 bases). Trimming removed 2 bases at V and 1 base at J, with 6 bases between. Germline lookup yields CDR1 LGHNA and CDR2 YSLEER. The CDR3 is 14 residues long. CDR3 DNA: TGCGCCAGCAGCCAAACAGGGAGCAATCAGCCCCAGCATTTT. It encodes CASSQTGSNQPQHF.

The chain joins TRBV10-3 to TRBJ2-2; possibly TRBD1 or TRBD2 for D (7 bases each). Germline lookup yields CDR1 ENHRY and CDR2 SYGVKD. Trimming took 7 bases from V and 5 from J, leaving 17 bases between them. CDR3 length equals 15 residues. The CDR3 loop reads CAITPWEGATGELFF. As DNA, the CDR3 is TGTGCCATCACCCCGTGGGAGGGGGCAACCGGGGAGCTGTTTTTT.

This chain links TRBV7-2 with TRBJ1-1; tentative D call: TRBD1 (6 bases). The germline V gene has CDR1 SGHTA and CDR2 FQGNSA. This CDR3 contains 15 residues. With 3 bases removed from V and 0 bases from J, the gap between germline ends came to 11 bases. The CDR3 loop is CASSFPRGVNTEAFF. CDR3 DNA sequence: TGTGCCAGCAGCTTCCCGAGGGGGGTGAACACTGAAGCTTTCTTT.

This clonotype was seen repeatedly, ten times or more. The gene calls are TRBV6-5 and TRBJ2-3; 8 positions match TRBD2. The CDR3 has 15 residues. V was pared by 2 bases and J by 2 bases, with 3 bases of the junction left unmatched. Germline V gives CDR1 MNHEY, CDR2 SVGAGI. The CDR3 DNA reads as TGTGCCAGCAGTTACAAAGCGGGGGTCACAGATACGCAGTATTTT. This sequence encodes CASSYKAGVTDTQYF.

This clonotype was seen a few times. The chain combines TRBV4-3 with TRBJ2-3, with D possibly TRBD2 on 5 matching bases. V was trimmed by 0 bases and J by 6 bases, leaving 13 bases between them. Germline CDR1 and CDR2: LGHNA and YSLEER. The CDR3 is 15 amino acids. CDR3 protein: CASSQDPASSDTQYF. The DNA for the CDR3 is TGCGCCAGCAGCCAAGATCCCGCTAGCAGCGATACGCAGTATTTT.

This clonotype was seen a few times. This chain connects TRBV10-3 to TRBJ2-5, with TRBD1 matching 7 bases. Germline values: CDR1 ENHRY, CDR2 SYGVKD. The CDR3 contains 14 residues. Germline trimming cut 5 bases from V and 4 bases from J; bases unmatched to any gene: 7. The CDR3 here is CAISPGQSVETQYF. CDR3 nucleotide sequence: TGTGCCATCAGTCCGGGACAGTCCGTAGAGACCCAGTACTTC.

This clonotype was counted a few times. CDR3 coding DNA: TGTGCCAGCAGCTTATTCGGGGGACGCACAGATACGCAGTATTTT. Protein product: CASSLFGGRTDTQYF. The chain joins TRBV11-2 to TRBJ2-3; D perhaps matches TRBD2 (6 bases). This CDR3 has 15 residues. Germline values: CDR1 SGHAT, CDR2 FQNNGV. V lost 2 bases and J 1 base, leaving 10 bases between the germline ends. Filled out from reference TRBV11-2 and TRBJ2-3, the complete variable domain reads EAGVAQSPRYKIIEKRQSVAFWCNPISGHATLYWYQQILGQGPKLLIQFQNNGVVDDSQLPKDRFSAERLKGVDSTLKIQPAKLEDSAVYLCASSLFGGRTDTQYFGPGTRLTVL.

V gene TRBV12-3 or TRBV12-4 combines with J gene TRBJ1-5; 7 nucleotides align to TRBD1. The CDR3 runs 13 residues. The V and J ends lost 3 bases and 10 bases, in that order; junction bases with no gene match: 6. The CDR3 sequence: CASSFSSGGPQHF. In DNA form, the CDR3 reads TGTGCCAGCAGTTTCTCCTCAGGGGGTCCCCAGCATTTT.

The chain employs TRBV10-3 and TRBJ1-4; 11 nucleotides match TRBD1. The CDR3 has 14 residues. The germline CDR1 and CDR2 sequences are ENHRY and SYGVKD. Trimming removed 10 bases from V and 8 bases from J; junction bases left unmatched: 9. CDR3 loop: CATRAGQGGEKLFF. The CDR3 region has the DNA TGTGCCACCCGAGCGGGACAGGGGGGCGAAAAACTGTTTTTT.

For this clonotype: The junction and the germline gene differ at one end; a read error may be behind it. The V and J genes are TRBV4-2 and TRBJ2-7, with D possibly TRBD2 on 5 matching bases. The CDR3 is 14 amino acids. Germline V CDR1 and CDR2: LGHNA, YNFKEQ. The CDR3 loop reads CVSSQDYRTDEQYF. The CDR3 nucleotides read TGTGTCAGCAGCCAAGACTACAGAACGGACGAGCAGTACTTC.

This clonotype has a count of ten or more. The chain couples TRBV27 to TRBJ1-3; no clear D gene. Trimming removed 0 bases from V and 6 bases from J, with 18 bases in between. Looked up from germline, CDR1 is MNHEY and CDR2 is SMNVEV (reference sequence). The length of the CDR3 is 17 residues. CDR3 protein: CASSLSLGRVGVNTIYF. The DNA of the CDR3 is TGTGCCAGCAGTTTATCGCTCGGACGGGTTGGAGTAAACACCATATATTTT.

The chain couples TRBV3-1 to TRBJ1-6; unclear D gene. The V gene's germline CDR1 is LGHDT and CDR2 YNNKEL (reference sequence). Trimming pared 4 bases from V and 8 bases from J, leaving 6 bases between. The CDR3 is 12 amino acids. CDR3 nucleotides: TGTGCCAGCAGCCGCCAAGATTCACCCCTCCACTTT. This codes for CASSRQDSPLHF.

This clonotype was detected many times. The chain's CDR3 is CASSLVLRGVSSYNEQFF. CDR3 sequence (DNA): TGTGCCAGCAGTTTAGTATTACGGGGAGTCAGCTCCTACAATGAGCAGTTCTTC. The rearrangement links TRBV28 to TRBJ2-1, with D possibly being TRBD2 (5 bases). Trimming left V 2 bases short and J 0 bases short, with 17 bases between. Looked up from germline, CDR1 is MDHEN and CDR2 is SYDVKM. The CDR3 sequence is 18 residues long.